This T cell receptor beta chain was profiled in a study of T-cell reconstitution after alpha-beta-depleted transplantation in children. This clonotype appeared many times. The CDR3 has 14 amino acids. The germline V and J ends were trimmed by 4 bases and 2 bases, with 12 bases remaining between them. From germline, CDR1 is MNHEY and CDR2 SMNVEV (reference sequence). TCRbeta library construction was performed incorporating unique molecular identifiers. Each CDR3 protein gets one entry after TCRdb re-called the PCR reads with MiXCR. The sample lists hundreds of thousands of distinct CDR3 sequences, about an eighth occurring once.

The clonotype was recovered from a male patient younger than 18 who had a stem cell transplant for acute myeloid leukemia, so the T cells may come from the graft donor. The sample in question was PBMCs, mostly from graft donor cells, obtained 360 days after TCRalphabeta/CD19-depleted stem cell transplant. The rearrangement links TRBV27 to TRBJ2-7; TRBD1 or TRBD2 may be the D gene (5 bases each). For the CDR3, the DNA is TGTGCCAGCAGTTATCGGGACGCCACCTACGAGCAGTACTTC. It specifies CASSYRDATYEQYF.